This T cell receptor beta chain was found in a study of cytomegalovirus exposure and HLA in healthy donors. As for the study in general: Earlier sequencing of 200 million or so T cells yielded 90 million to 140 million unique TCR beta sequences. General study findings and limits: Looking again later, the authors saw that most CMV-associated TCR beta chains seemed HLA-restricted.

Those who donated were healthy bone marrow donors. The PCR was carried out with 60 Vbeta primers and 13 Jbeta primers. Assay used: immunoSEQ multiplex PCR; TCRdb lists only in-frame clones, some missing. The sample shows about 140,000 clones, about 80% of them seen only once. Concerning this clone itself: Its antigen is not identified.

Sequencing was done on a sample of PBMCs. The receptor comes from a man aged 40-49 years in good health and CMV-seronegative.

The CDR3 DNA is TGCGCCAGCAGCCAACCTACGGCTAGCGGGAGGGGGTGGCAGTACTTC. Protein: CASSQPTASGRGWQYF. The chain recombines TRBV4-1 with TRBJ2-7; 12 bases are shared with TRBD2. This CDR3 comprises 16 residues. Germline values: CDR1 MGHRA, CDR2 YSYEKL. The trim removed 2 bases at V and 9 bases at J, leaving 11 bases unmatched.